This T cell receptor beta chain stems from a study of T cells in Graves' hyperthyroidism and ophthalmopathy. This clonotype showed up just a few times. TCR beta CDR3 region amplification was performed from RNA transcripts. With the HTBI primer set, the TCR CDR3 went through a first round of RT-PCR. TCRdb redid the calling of the multiplex PCR reads with MiXCR, one entry per CDR3 protein. Found here are some 400,000 distinct CDR3 sequences, roughly 14% of them singletons; the top ten hold more than 20%. The V end lost 7 bases, the J end lost 8 bases, and 12 bases lay between the germline ends. CDR3 length: 12 residues. Germline assignment: CDR1 KGHDR and CDR2 SFDVKD.

Sequencing was performed on blood. This chain joins TRBV24-1 and TRBJ2-3; D is unclear. This clonotype was obtained from a man younger than 40 with Graves' hyperthyroidism that later progressed to Graves' ophthalmopathy. In DNA form, the CDR3 reads TGTGCCACCAGCCTATCCATTGGTACGCAGTATTTT. Its protein is CATSLSIGTQYF.